This T cell receptor (beta chain) came from a study of control samples from healthy donors and cancer patients. The V end was cut by 8 bases, the J end by 2 bases, with 16 bases between. The V gene's germline CDR1 is MDHEN and CDR2 SYDVKM. The CDR3 length is 14 residues. The repertoire was sequenced with immunoSEQ multiplex PCR; TCRdb's copy has only in-frame clones and lacks some. This sample's clone table lists under 200,000 clones. The TCR originated in a woman in her 30s in good health. The chain uses TRBV28 and TRBJ2-7; D tentatively reads TRBD1 or TRBD2 (6 bases each). Sequencing was carried out using blood. This chain's CDR3 is CASGYGGGTYEQYF. CDR3 nucleotides: TGTGCCAGCGGCTATGGAGGGGGGACCTACGAGCAGTACTTC.